The sequence of this T cell receptor (beta chain) was determined in a study of blood T cell repertoires in COVID-19 (TCRdb year 2020). Looking at the study overall: Samples covering the acute and convalescent phases of COVID-19 were provided by collaborators in the United States, Italy and Spain. The prospective study material was composed of cDNA or gDNA derived from T cells, B-cell-depleted T cells, or PBMCs. Subjects who had been exposed to COVID-19, were actively infected with it, or had recovered from it provided the deeply sampled blood TCRbeta repertoires that made up the dataset. The repertoires were released in a freely available public database meant as a resource for research on the immune response to SARS-CoV-2. The samples were drawn from two sources: the first 160 participants of the ongoing ImmuneRACE study, and over 1,000 subjects contributed by 6 global collaborators. The sample metadata nearly always contained a de-identified subject ID, COVID-19 status, age in years and sex. Where available, HLA class I and class II types were taken from metadata supplied by the sample provider and were not determined by assay-based typing. The research as a whole found: Clinical and demographic metadata were provided uncurated, with the amount varying by source and participant.

Remarks on this clone: There is no known antigen for this receptor. Base quality data are lacking; no much larger clone is found one base away.

A second Seattle source provided samples from volunteer blood donors who had recovered from COVID-19. Whole blood was collected in K2EDTA tubes by collaborating institutions according to the institutions' own protocols. For TCRbeta analysis, collaborators shipped samples as frozen whole blood, isolated PBMCs, or DNA extracted from either of those sample types. V drops 4 bases and J drops 3 bases, leaving 6 bases in between. The germline V gene encodes CDR1 SNHLY and CDR2 FYNNEI. The CDR3 goes from the cysteine to the phenylalanine over 12 residues. CDR3 DNA is the only sequence kept; it has 36 bases, read in frame from the first base. TCRbeta CDR3 regions were amplified from genomic DNA by means of the immunoSEQ Assay, a bias-controlled multiplex PCR. Concerning the study's data processing: The number of nucleated cells in each sample was estimated from the amplification of reference gene primers within the assay. Sequence reads were collapsed and filtered to measure the absolute abundance of every unique TCRbeta CDR3 rearrangement. For each sample, productive Simpson clonality was calculated by taking the square root of Simpson's diversity index across productive rearrangements. The table was pulled from immuneACCESS by TCRdb, which kept in-frame rearrangements only. Such tables lose some clones; where checked, under half of the loss comes from unresolved V genes, and the rest has no known cause. That table supplies the V and J calls and clone size; D and trimming were determined from the DNA. A total of 200,000 to 250,000 clones appear in this sample, around 85% of them only once. 3% of the sample goes to the ten largest clones.

The sequenced sample was peripheral blood. This receptor was taken from a woman aged 30 to 39 who had recovered from COVID-19. The chain was built from TRBV2 and TRBJ2-5; perhaps TRBD2 is the D gene, with 6 bases matching. The nucleotides read TGTGCCAGCAGTGGGGAGGAAGAGACCCAGTACTTC. Translated, it reads CASSGEEETQYF.